This T cell receptor beta chain derives from a study of T cells in Graves' hyperthyroidism and ophthalmopathy. Disease duration under 2 months; hyperthyroidism patients were aged 18 to 65. The sample holds many counts of this clonotype. From RNA transcripts, TCR beta CDR3 regions were amplified. With the HTBI primer set, the TCR CDR3 went through a first round of RT-PCR. TCRdb ran MiXCR on the multiplex PCR reads and lists one entry per CDR3 protein. Found here are some 740,000 distinct CDR3 sequences, 14% of them singletons; the top ten hold 10%. The length of the CDR3 is 13 residues. The germline V gene encodes CDR1 SGHKS and CDR2 YYEKEE (reference sequence). V was clipped by 5 bases and J by 3 bases, with 9 bases between them.

The clonotype comes from a woman in her late teens or twenties with Graves' hyperthyroidism. The chain combines TRBV5-5 with TRBJ2-1; D gene unclear. Source material: blood. The CDR3 region has the DNA TGTGCCAGCAGGGAGACGAACTACAATGAGCAGTTCTTC. Amino acid sequence: CASRETNYNEQFF.